Shown below are 2 T cell receptor beta chains from a single sample sequenced in a study of regulatory T cells in long-lasting Graves disease. As to time point: newly diagnosed GD, antithyroid drugs for less than 3 months. Extracted RNA from PBMCs served as the source of the TCR library. Libraries of TCR beta came from iRepertoire HTBI primers plus Arm-PCR of CDR3 regions. TCRdb reprocessed the multiplex PCR reads with MiXCR, giving one entry per CDR3 protein. The top ten hold around 12% of the sample, which has hundreds of thousands of distinct CDR3 sequences, around 15% seen once. The sample was also reused in another study, on T cells in Graves' hyperthyroidism and ophthalmopathy.

The specimen was peripheral blood mononuclear cells (PBMCs), collected at new diagnosis, from a patient treated with antithyroid drugs. Receptors were obtained from a young man with Graves disease.

This clonotype occurred many times. This chain joins TRBV30 and TRBJ2-1; D is perhaps TRBD2 (6 bases). This CDR3 has 11 amino acids. The V gene lost 0 bases and the J gene lost 12 bases, with 9 bases spanning the gap. Germline V CDR1 and CDR2: GTSNPN, SVGIG (reference sequence). The CDR3 bases are TGTGCCTGGAGTGTACGGGACTTGCAGTTCTTC. Its translation is CAWSVRDLQFF. The whole variable domain, remainder taken from reference TRBV30 and TRBJ2-1, is SQTIHQWPATLVQPVGSPLSLECTVEGTSNPNLYWYRQAAGRGLQLLFYSVGIGQISSEVPQNLSASRPQDRQFILSSKKLLLSDSGFYLCAWSVRDLQFFGPGTRLTVL.

This clonotype was detected a few times. This chain connects TRBV6-2 or TRBV6-3 to TRBJ2-1; TRBD1 matches at 11 bases. This CDR3 has 13 residues. Per the germline V gene, CDR1 is MNHEY and CDR2 is SVGEGT. The junction had 6 bases not matched to a gene; V was cut back by 8 bases and J by 9 bases. This chain's CDR3 is CASGMGQGGEQFF. In nucleotides, the CDR3 is TGTGCCAGCGGAATGGGACAGGGGGGTGAGCAGTTCTTC.